This T cell receptor beta chain was sequenced during a study of T cell responses to AZD1222 COVID-19 vaccine. TCRdb's copy holds only in-frame clones and misses some; the assay was immunoSEQ multiplex PCR. The sample yields around 130,000 clones, 80% to 95% seen once. Study-level results: The donor group comprised mostly white British people and more females; the analysis possibly underestimated clonal diversity. Only five or six AZD1222 recipients tested seropositive at baseline. Compared with day 0, the breadth and depth of the Spike-specific TCR repertoire rose significantly after two doses of AZD1222. Spike was spanned by vaccine-associated CD4 TCRs, with dominance at 160-218 and 743-854.

Remarks on this clone: The antigen is unknown.

The CDR3 length is 12 residues. Germline V gives CDR1 MNHEY, CDR2 SVGEGT. V was clipped by 4 bases and J by 9 bases, with 7 bases between them. The clonotype was recovered from an adult who received the AZD1222 COVID-19 vaccine. The V and J genes are TRBV6-2 or TRBV6-3 and TRBJ1-6; D unclear. Sequenced material: peripheral blood, taken 28 days after the second AZD1222 dose. This chain's CDR3 is CASSSTVSPLHF. Written as DNA, the CDR3 is TGTGCCAGCAGTTCGACCGTTTCACCCCTCCACTTT.